Below are 28 T cell receptor beta chains sequenced from a single sample in a study of blood T cell repertoires in COVID-19. Using immunoSEQ multiplex PCR, the repertoire was profiled, and TCRdb retains in-frame clones only, with some absent. The sample holds approximately 350,000 clones, roughly 90% seen once. Sequencing was done on a sample of peripheral blood. These receptor sequences come from a man aged 35 to 55 with acute or convalescent COVID-19.

V gene TRBV27 combines with J gene TRBJ1-1; 7 positions agree with TRBD1. V gave up 3 bases and J gave up 2 bases; unmatched junction bases: 6. The CDR3 runs 15 residues. Germline-derived CDR1 and CDR2 are MNHEY and SMNVEV (reference sequence). In DNA, the CDR3 is TGTGCCAGCAGTTTGCCTCGACAGGGCAACACTGAAGCTTTCTTT. Its translation is CASSLPRQGNTEAFF.

The V call is TRBV19, the J call TRBJ2-5; 10 bases agree with TRBD2. This CDR3 spans 17 amino acids. The V and J ends lost 5 bases and 2 bases, in that order; junction bases with no gene match: 11. CDR1 LNHDA and CDR2 SQIVND come from the germline V gene (reference sequence). The CDR3 is CASSAATSGINQETQYF. CDR3 sequence (DNA): TGTGCCAGTAGTGCGGCAACTAGCGGGATAAATCAAGAGACCCAGTACTTC.

This chain connects TRBV5-4 to TRBJ1-2, with D hard to call. The V end lost 7 bases, the J end lost 0 bases, and 16 bases lay between the germline ends. The CDR3 is made up of 15 amino acids. Looked up from germline, CDR1 is SGHNT and CDR2 is YYREEE (reference sequence). The CDR3 reads CASGLLRGSNYGYTF. CDR3 in DNA: TGTGCCAGCGGACTACTCCGAGGCTCTAACTATGGCTACACCTTC. The complete variable domain, with remaining parts taken from reference TRBV5-4 and TRBJ1-2, reads ETGVTQSPTHLIKTRGQQVTLRCSSQSGHNTVSWYQQALGQGPQFIFQYYREEENGRGNFPPRFSGLQFPNYSSELNVNALELDDSALYLCASGLLRGSNYGYTFGSGTRLTVV.

The rearrangement joins TRBV18 to TRBJ2-1; perhaps TRBD2 as D (5 bases). Deletions cut 3 bases from V and 9 bases from J, with 15 bases between. Germline CDR1 and CDR2: KGHSH and LQKENI. This CDR3 contains 14 residues. In DNA form, the CDR3 reads TGTGCCAGCTCACCTGGAGGAGAGGGTGGTGAGCAGTTCTTC. Translation gives CASSPGGEGGEQFF.

The chain is built from TRBV5-1 and TRBJ2-7; 9 nucleotides align to TRBD2. V was clipped by 3 bases and J by 3 bases; unmatched bases: 4. The CDR3 covers 14 residues. Germline assignment: CDR1 SGHRS and CDR2 YFSETQ. The CDR3 protein is CASSSGTSIYEQYF. The CDR3 coding sequence is TGCGCCAGCAGCTCCGGGACTAGCATCTACGAGCAGTACTTC.

The chain has TRBV20-1 and TRBJ1-1; D is undetermined. Trimming stripped 5 bases from V and 7 bases from J, with 11 bases between. Per the germline V gene, CDR1 is DFQATT and CDR2 is SNEGSKA (reference sequence). The CDR3 contains 11 residues. The CDR3 nucleotides are TGCAGTGCTCTAAACCGGTATGAAGCTTTCTTT. The encoded protein is CSALNRYEAFF.

The rearrangement joins TRBV28 to TRBJ2-7; 7 bases map to TRBD1. The CDR3 has 15 amino acids. J lost 3 bases, V lost 6 bases, and 11 bases had no gene match. Germline-derived CDR1 and CDR2 are MDHEN and SYDVKM. The CDR3 DNA reads as TGTGCCAGCAGCTTCAACCACCGGACAGGCTACGAGCAGTACTTC. Encoded protein: CASSFNHRTGYEQYF. Full variable domain (outside the CDR3, taken from reference TRBV28 and TRBJ2-7): DVKVTQSSRYLVKRTGEKVFLECVQDMDHENMFWYRQDPGLGLRLIYFSYDVKMKEKGDIPEGYSVSREKKERFSLILESASTNQTSMYLCASSFNHRTGYEQYFGPGTRLTVT.

This clone was seen a handful of times. V gene TRBV27 combines with J gene TRBJ2-7; 11 bases fit TRBD1. This CDR3 is 17 amino acids long. Germline loops: CDR1 MNHEY, CDR2 SMNVEV (reference sequence). J gave up 0 bases and V 4 bases, and 8 bases lay outside the gene matches. Here the CDR3 reads CASSSIPGQGGSYEQYF. CDR3 bases: TGTGCCAGCAGTTCCATCCCGGGACAGGGGGGCTCCTACGAGCAGTACTTC.

V is TRBV4-1 and J is TRBJ1-1; D gene unclear. The germline V and J ends were trimmed by 5 bases and 4 bases, with 17 bases remaining between them. This CDR3 is 15 amino acids long. The germline CDR1 and CDR2 sequences are MGHRA and YSYEKL. The CDR3 region has the DNA TGCGCCAGCAGCGCTAGGTGGGTAACTCGCACTGAAGCTTTCTTT. Amino acid sequence: CASSARWVTRTEAFF.

The J gene is TRBJ2-1, the V gene TRBV5-1; TRBD2 matches 14 bases. The CDR3 spans 17 residues. Losses at the gene ends were 4 bases for V and 0 bases for J; bases not matched to a gene: 3. Per germline, CDR1 SGHRS and CDR2 YFSETQ. CDR3 bases: TGCGCCAGCAGCGGGGGGACTAGCGGGAGCTCCTACAATGAGCAGTTCTTC. It specifies CASSGGTSGSSYNEQFF. The variable domain in full, completed from reference TRBV5-1 and TRBJ2-1, reads KAGVTQTPRYLIKTRGQQVTLSCSPISGHRSVSWYQQTPGQGLQFLFEYFSETQRNKGNFPGRFSGRQFSNSRSEMNVSTLELGDSALYLCASSGGTSGSSYNEQFFGPGTRLTVL.

J is TRBJ2-7 and V is TRBV15; TRBD2 is a possible D gene (6 bases). Germline assignment: CDR1 LNHNV and CDR2 YYDKDF (reference sequence). V lost 2 bases to trimming and J lost 3 bases, with 8 bases between them. The CDR3 runs to 13 residues. In DNA form, the CDR3 reads TGTGCCACCAGCAGACGGGGGAACTACGAGCAGTACTTC. It is translated as CATSRRGNYEQYF.

The genes are TRBV6-5 and TRBJ1-1; 7 bases line up with TRBD1. This CDR3 region has 15 residues. The germline V gene has CDR1 MNHEY and CDR2 SVGAGI. With V trimmed by 5 bases and J by 2 bases, 8 bases remained unmatched. CDR3 region: CASSTEGTANTEAFF. Written as DNA, the CDR3 is TGTGCCAGCAGTACTGAAGGGACAGCTAACACTGAAGCTTTCTTT.

The V and J genes are TRBV4-1 and TRBJ2-3, with D maybe TRBD2 (6 bases). The CDR3 contains 16 residues. The germline V gene encodes CDR1 MGHRA and CDR2 YSYEKL. Trimming stripped 0 bases from V and 5 bases from J, with 15 bases between. CDR3 residues: CASSQDGAGNKDTQYF. CDR3 DNA sequence: TGCGCCAGCAGCCAAGATGGCGCGGGGAATAAAGATACGCAGTATTTT.

Here the CDR3 reads CASSSRLAGTYEQYF. CDR3 in DNA: TGTGCCAGTAGTTCAAGACTAGCGGGGACCTACGAGCAGTACTTC. This chain connects TRBV19 to TRBJ2-7; 11 bases are a match to TRBD2. The CDR3 spans 15 residues. The germline V gene encodes CDR1 LNHDA and CDR2 SQIVND (reference sequence). Trimming took 5 bases from V and 2 from J; bases not matched to a gene: 5.

The rearrangement joins TRBV28 to TRBJ2-7; no clear D. Germline V gives CDR1 MDHEN, CDR2 SYDVKM. This CDR3 is 16 amino acids long. V was shortened by 2 bases and J by 0 bases, with 14 bases between the two germline ends. CDR3 sequence (DNA): TGTGCCAGCAGTTTAGAAGGAGCCGCTAGCTCCTACGAGCAGTACTTC. Its protein product is CASSLEGAASSYEQYF.

The V and J genes are TRBV3-1 (or the pseudogene TRBV3-2) and TRBJ1-2; TRBD1 agrees at 8 bases. The CDR3 spans 16 residues. Looked up from germline, CDR1 is LGHDT and CDR2 is YNNKEL (reference sequence). With 1 base clipped from V and 8 bases from J, the junction kept 12 bases outside the gene matches. Here the CDR3 reads CASSQGGRGQGGGYTF. In DNA, the CDR3 is TGTGCCAGCAGCCAAGGGGGACGAGGACAGGGAGGAGGCTACACCTTC.

V gene TRBV5-5 combines with J gene TRBJ1-1; 9 bases fit TRBD1. Germline CDR1 and CDR2: SGHKS and YYEKEE (reference sequence). This CDR3 has 12 amino acids. The ends lost 10 bases at V and 6 bases at J; junction bases unmatched: 7. CDR3 amino acids: CAWGQGGAEAFF. CDR3 nucleotides: TGTGCCTGGGGACAGGGTGGGGCTGAAGCTTTCTTT.

V is TRBV27 and J is TRBJ2-7, with 10 bases matching TRBD1. The CDR3 spans 13 residues. CDR1 is MNHEY and CDR2 is SMNVEV in the germline V gene (reference sequence). Trimming took 6 bases from V and 11 from J; bases not matched to a gene: 10. The CDR3 protein is CASSWDRGTVEYF. CDR3 in DNA: TGTGCCAGCAGCTGGGACAGGGGAACCGTGGAGTACTTC.

V gene TRBV19 combines with J gene TRBJ1-4, with TRBD1 as a possible D gene (6 bases). CDR3 length: 13 residues. Germline CDR1 reads LNHDA; CDR2 reads SQIVND (reference sequence). The V gene lost 7 bases and the J gene lost 1 base, with 7 bases spanning the gap. CDR3 DNA sequence: TGTGCCAGTATGGGACAAACTAATGAAAAACTGTTTTTT. Encoded protein: CASMGQTNEKLFF.

The V and J genes are TRBV18 and TRBJ1-2; D may be TRBD1 (5 bases). Germline V gene sequence: CDR1 KGHSH, CDR2 LQKENI. The CDR3 covers 15 residues. V was clipped by 3 bases and J by 5 bases, with 16 bases between them. CDR3 amino acids: CASSPGTADSYGYTF. In DNA form, the CDR3 reads TGTGCCAGCTCACCTGGGACTGCAGATAGTTATGGCTACACCTTC.

V and J are TRBV27 and TRBJ2-3; tentatively, D is TRBD2 (6 bases). The germline gives CDR1 MNHEY, CDR2 SMNVEV (reference sequence). V was shortened by 7 bases and J by 7 bases, with 18 bases between the two germline ends. The CDR3 sequence is 14 residues long. DNA for the CDR3: TGTGCCAGCATGGTGATTACGGGAGTGCATACGCAGTATTTT. It yields the protein CASMVITGVHTQYF.

The V and J genes are TRBV6-5 and TRBJ1-1, with TRBD1 as a possible D gene (6 bases). Germline V gene lookup returns CDR1 MNHEY and CDR2 SVGAGI. V shed 2 bases and J shed 4 bases, with 8 bases lying between them. The CDR3 is 13 residues long. DNA for the CDR3: TGTGCCAGCAGTTACGTCAGGGGCACTGAAGCTTTCTTT. Its protein is CASSYVRGTEAFF.

The gene calls are TRBV27 and TRBJ2-7; D is perhaps TRBD1 (6 bases). V lost 4 bases and J 0 bases, leaving 22 bases between the germline ends. Germline loops: CDR1 MNHEY, CDR2 SMNVEV (reference sequence). CDR3 length: 18 residues. The DNA of the CDR3 is TGTGCCAGCAGTTACTACCGGACAGATTATATGAGCTCCTACGAGCAGTACTTC. It yields the protein CASSYYRTDYMSSYEQYF.

This clone was found once. V usage is TRBV5-1 and J usage is TRBJ2-7, with D possibly TRBD1 on 5 matching bases. The CDR3 is made up of 16 amino acids. Germline V gene lookup returns CDR1 SGHRS and CDR2 YFSETQ. Trimming took 4 bases from V and 3 from J, leaving 20 bases between them. CDR3 bases: TGCGCCAGCAGCGCGATTGGGGTTAGACAGAACTACGAGCAGTACTTC. The encoded protein is CASSAIGVRQNYEQYF.

The J gene is TRBJ2-2, the V gene TRBV10-1; 11 bases match TRBD2. Germline CDR1 WNHNN, CDR2 SYGVQD (reference sequence). The CDR3 is 18 amino acids. Germline trimming cut 3 bases from V and 2 bases from J; bases unmatched to any gene: 8. The CDR3 spells CASSERLAGSINTGELFF. The CDR3 region has the DNA TGCGCCAGCAGTGAAAGACTAGCGGGATCCATCAACACCGGGGAGCTGTTTTTT.

This clone was detected once. The genes are TRBV28 and TRBJ2-5; the match to TRBD1 covers 8 bases. Germline V CDR1 and CDR2: MDHEN, SYDVKM. The J segment lost 4 bases and the V segment lost 2 bases, leaving 3 bases of the junction unmatched. CDR3 length: 14 amino acids. As DNA, the CDR3 is TGTGCCAGCAGTTTACGGACAGGGTCAGAGACCCAGTACTTC. This translates into CASSLRTGSETQYF.

This clone is a singleton in its sample. The chain recombines TRBV28 with TRBJ2-7; D call uncertain. Trimming left V 5 bases short and J 2 bases short, with 10 bases between. The germline V gene encodes CDR1 MDHEN and CDR2 SYDVKM. This CDR3 comprises 13 residues. As DNA, the CDR3 is TGTGCCAGCAGTAAGACTGCGGCCTACGAGCAGTACTTC. Its protein product is CASSKTAAYEQYF.

The CDR3 coding sequence is TGTGCCAGCAGCCCGACAGGGCGGGCTGAAGCTTTCTTT. Translation: CASSPTGRAEAFF. The V gene is TRBV6-4, the J gene TRBJ1-1; 7 bases align to TRBD1. Germline trimming cut 6 bases from V and 6 bases from J; bases unmatched to any gene: 7. The CDR3 extends over 13 amino acids. CDR1 MRHNA and CDR2 SNTAGT come from the germline V gene.